This T cell receptor (beta chain) was observed in a study of graft-versus-host responses after intestinal transplantation. Study as a whole: The whole recipient group had anti-thymocyte globulin induction followed by tacrolimus and steroids for around 3 years.

Concerning this clone itself: The antigen is not known.

Repertoires were generated with immunoSEQ multiplex PCR, while TCRdb's copy carries only in-frame clones and drops some. The sample lists fewer than 95,000 clones, 85% to 95% occurring once. Study results and caveats: Recipient marrow held GvH clones, some first seen in ileum or blood. Early declines in HvG clones that occurred post-transplant were associated with peak circulating GvH clone levels.

This CDR3 comprises 15 residues. Germline V CDR1 and CDR2: MNHNY, SVGAGI (reference sequence). V was clipped by 4 bases and J by 6 bases; unmatched bases: 4. This clonotype was sampled from a human donor who received an intestinal transplant. The sample here was unstimulated CD8+ T cells sorted from spleen or lymph node cells, taken before intestinal transplant. This chain uses TRBV6-6 with TRBJ2-3, with TRBD2 matching over 13 bases. The CDR3 region has the DNA TGTGCCAGCAGTTGGACTAGCGGGGGACCCGATACGCAGTATTTT. Amino acid sequence: CASSWTSGGPDTQYF.